This TCR beta chain was observed in a study of OX40 agonist ivuxolimab in advanced cancers. Study-wide results and limits: The study found that CD8+ T cells averaged more expanded clones than CD4+. Expanded peripheral T-cell antigen specificity went undetermined.

This table comes from immunoSEQ multiplex PCR, and its TCRdb copy is limited to in-frame clones, with some not included. Of around 86,000 clones detected, about 89% appear once; the ten largest clones hold 0.3% to 0.45%. A word on this clone: As yet, its antigen is unknown.

Germline CDR1 is MGHRA and CDR2 is YSYEKL. The CDR3 loop spans 15 amino acids. Trimming cost V 0 bases and J 4 bases, with 9 bases left between them. This rearrangement joins TRBV4-1 to TRBJ1-4, with D possibly matching TRBD1 (5 bases). Here the sequenced sample was CD4+ or CD8+ T cells sorted from blood, taken in a trial of the OX40 agonist ivuxolimab. The TCR was taken from an adult with an advanced solid tumor such as melanoma, head and neck, liver or kidney cancer. CDR3 residues: CASSQDGGNNEKLFF. CDR3 DNA sequence: TGCGCCAGCAGCCAAGACGGGGGGAATAATGAAAAACTGTTTTTT.